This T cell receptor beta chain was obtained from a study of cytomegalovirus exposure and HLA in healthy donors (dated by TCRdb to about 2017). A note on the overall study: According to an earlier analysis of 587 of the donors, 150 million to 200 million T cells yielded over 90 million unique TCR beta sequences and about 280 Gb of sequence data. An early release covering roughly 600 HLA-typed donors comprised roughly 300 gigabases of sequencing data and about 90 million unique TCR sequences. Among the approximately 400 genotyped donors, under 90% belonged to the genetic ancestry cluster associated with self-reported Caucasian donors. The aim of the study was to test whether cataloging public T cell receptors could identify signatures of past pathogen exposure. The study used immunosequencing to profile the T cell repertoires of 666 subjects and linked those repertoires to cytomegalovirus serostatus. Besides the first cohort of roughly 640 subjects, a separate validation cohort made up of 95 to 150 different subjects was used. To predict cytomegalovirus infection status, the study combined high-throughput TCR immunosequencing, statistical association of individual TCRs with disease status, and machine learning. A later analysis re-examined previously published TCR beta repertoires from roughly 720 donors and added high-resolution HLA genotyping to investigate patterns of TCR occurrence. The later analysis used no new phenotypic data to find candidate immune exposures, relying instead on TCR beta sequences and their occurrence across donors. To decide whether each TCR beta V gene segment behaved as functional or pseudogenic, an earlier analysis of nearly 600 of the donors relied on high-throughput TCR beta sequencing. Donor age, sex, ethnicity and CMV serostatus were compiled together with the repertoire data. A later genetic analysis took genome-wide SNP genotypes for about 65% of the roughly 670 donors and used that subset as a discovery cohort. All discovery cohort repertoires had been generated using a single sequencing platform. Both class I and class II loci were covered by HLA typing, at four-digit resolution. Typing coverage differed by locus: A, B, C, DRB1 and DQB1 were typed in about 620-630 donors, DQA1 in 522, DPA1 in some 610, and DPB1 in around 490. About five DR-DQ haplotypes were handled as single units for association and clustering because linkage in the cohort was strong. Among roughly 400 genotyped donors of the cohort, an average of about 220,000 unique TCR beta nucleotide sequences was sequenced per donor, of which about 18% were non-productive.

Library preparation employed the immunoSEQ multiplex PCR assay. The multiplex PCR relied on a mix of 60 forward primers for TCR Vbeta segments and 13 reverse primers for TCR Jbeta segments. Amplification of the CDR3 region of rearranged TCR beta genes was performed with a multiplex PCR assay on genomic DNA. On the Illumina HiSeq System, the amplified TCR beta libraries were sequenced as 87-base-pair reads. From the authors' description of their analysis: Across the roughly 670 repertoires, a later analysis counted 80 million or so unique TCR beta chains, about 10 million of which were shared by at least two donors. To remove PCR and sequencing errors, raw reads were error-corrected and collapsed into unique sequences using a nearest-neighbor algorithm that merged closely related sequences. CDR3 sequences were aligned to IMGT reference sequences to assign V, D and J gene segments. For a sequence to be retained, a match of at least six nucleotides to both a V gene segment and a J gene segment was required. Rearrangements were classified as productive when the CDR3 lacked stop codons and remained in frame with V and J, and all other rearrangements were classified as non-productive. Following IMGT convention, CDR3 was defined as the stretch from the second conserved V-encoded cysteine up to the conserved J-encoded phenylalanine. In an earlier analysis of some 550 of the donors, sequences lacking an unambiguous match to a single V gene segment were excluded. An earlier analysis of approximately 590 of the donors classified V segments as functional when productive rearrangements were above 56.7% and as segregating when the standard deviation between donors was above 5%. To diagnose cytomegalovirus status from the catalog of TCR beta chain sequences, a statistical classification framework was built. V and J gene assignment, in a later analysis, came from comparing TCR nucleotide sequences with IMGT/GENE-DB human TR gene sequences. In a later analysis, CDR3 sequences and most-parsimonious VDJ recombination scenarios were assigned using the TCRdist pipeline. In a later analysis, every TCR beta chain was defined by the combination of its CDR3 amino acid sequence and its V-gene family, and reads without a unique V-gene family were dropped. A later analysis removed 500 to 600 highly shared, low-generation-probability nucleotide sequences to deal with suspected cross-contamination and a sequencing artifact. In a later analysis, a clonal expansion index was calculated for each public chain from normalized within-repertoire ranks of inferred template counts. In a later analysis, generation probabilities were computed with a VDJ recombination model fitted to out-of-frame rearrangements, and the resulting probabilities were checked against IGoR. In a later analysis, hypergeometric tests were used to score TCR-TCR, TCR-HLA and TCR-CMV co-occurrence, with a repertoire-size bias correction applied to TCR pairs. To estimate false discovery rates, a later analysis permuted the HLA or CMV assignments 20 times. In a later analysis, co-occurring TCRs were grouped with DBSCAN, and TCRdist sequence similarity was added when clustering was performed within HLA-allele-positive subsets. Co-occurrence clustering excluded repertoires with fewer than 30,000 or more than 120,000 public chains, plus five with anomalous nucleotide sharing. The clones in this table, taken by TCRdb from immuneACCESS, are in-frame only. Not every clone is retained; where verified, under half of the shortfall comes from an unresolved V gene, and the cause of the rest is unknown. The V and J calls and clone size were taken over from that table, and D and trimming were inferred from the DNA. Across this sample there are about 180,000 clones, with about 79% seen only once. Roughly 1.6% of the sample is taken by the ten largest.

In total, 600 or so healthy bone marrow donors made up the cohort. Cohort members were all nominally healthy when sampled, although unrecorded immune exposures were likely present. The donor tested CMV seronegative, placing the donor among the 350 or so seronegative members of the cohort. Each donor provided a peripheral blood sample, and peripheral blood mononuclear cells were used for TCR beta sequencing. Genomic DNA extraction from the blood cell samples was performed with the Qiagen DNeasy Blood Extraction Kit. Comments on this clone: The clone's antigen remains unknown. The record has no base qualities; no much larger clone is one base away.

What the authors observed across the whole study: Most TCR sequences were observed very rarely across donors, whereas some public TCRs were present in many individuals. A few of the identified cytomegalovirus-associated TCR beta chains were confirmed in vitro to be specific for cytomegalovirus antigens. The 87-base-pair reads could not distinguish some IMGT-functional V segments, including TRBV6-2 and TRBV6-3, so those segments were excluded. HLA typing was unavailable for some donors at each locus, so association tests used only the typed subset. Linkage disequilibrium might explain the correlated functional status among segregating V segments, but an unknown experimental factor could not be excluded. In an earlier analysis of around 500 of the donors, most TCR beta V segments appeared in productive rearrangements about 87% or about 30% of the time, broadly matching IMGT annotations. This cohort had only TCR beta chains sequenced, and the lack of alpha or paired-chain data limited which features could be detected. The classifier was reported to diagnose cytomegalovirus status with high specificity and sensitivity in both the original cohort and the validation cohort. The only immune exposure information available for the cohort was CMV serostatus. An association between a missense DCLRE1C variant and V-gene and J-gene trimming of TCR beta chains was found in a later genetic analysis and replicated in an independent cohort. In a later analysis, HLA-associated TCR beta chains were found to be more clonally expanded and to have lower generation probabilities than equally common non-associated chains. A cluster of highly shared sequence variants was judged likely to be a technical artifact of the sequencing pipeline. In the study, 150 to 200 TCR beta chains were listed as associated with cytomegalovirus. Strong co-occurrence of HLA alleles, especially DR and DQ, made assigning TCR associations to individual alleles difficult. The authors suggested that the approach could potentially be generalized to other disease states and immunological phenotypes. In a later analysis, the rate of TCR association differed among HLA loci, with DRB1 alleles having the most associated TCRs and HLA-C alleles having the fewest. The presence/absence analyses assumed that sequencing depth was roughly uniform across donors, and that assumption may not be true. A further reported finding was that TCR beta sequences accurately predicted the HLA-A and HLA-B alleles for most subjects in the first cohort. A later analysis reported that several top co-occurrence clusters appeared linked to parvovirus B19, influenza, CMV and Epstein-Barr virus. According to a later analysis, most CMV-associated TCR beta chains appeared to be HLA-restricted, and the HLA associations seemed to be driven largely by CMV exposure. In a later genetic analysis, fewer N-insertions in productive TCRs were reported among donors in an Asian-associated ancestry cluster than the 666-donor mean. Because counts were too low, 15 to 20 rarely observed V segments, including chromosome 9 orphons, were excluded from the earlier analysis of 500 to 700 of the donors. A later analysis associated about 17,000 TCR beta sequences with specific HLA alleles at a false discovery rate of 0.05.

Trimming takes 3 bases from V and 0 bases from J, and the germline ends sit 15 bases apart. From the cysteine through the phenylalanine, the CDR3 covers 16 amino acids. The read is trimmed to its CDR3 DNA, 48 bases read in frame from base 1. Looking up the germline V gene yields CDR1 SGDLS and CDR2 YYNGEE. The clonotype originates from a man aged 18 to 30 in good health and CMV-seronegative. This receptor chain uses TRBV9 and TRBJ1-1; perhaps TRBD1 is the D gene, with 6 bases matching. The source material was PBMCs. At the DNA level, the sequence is TGTGCCAGCAGCGAACAGGGCACAGCTTTGAACACTGAAGCTTTCTTT. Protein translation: CASSEQGTALNTEAFF.